The rows below give T cell receptor beta chains drawn from one sample of a study of cytomegalovirus exposure and HLA in healthy donors. TCRdb's table, derived via immunoSEQ multiplex PCR, lists solely in-frame clones and lacks some. The sample holds approximately 120,000 clones, over 65% seen once. What was sequenced was PBMCs. These receptors were taken from a man in his thirties or forties in good health and CMV-seronegative. CDR3s include the opening cysteine and the closing phenylalanine or tryptophan. A D gene is named only where the DNA matches it firmly. Only some rows state a clone size, as once, few, many or a class for expanded clones.

>TRBV11-2|TRBJ2-1|TRBD2|few
CASSLGLVNEQFF
TGTGCCAGCAGCTTGGGACTAGTCAATGAGCAGTTCTTC
>TRBV6-5|TRBJ2-7|TRBD1|few
CASRTPGTGYLEQYF
TGTGCCAGCAGGACACCGGGGACAGGGTATCTCGAGCAGTACTTC
>TRBV27|TRBJ2-1|TRBD2|-
CASSLLAGAGDEQFF
TGTGCCAGCAGTTTACTAGCGGGGGCCGGGGATGAGCAGTTCTTC
>TRBV30|TRBJ1-1|-|-
CAWSVRRNTEAFF
TGTGCCTGGAGTGTACGGAGGAACACTGAAGCTTTCTTT
>TRBV11-2|TRBJ1-1|TRBD1|-
CASSYGTGERDTEAFF
TGTGCCAGCAGCTACGGGACAGGGGAAAGGGACACTGAAGCTTTCTTT
>TRBV19|TRBJ2-2|TRBD1|-
CASNRDSNTGELFF
TGTGCCAGCAACCGGGACAGCAACACCGGGGAGCTGTTTTTT
>TRBV7-2|TRBJ2-7|-|few
CASSLRLSSYEQYF
TGTGCCAGCAGCTTACGGTTGAGCTCCTACGAGCAGTACTTC
>TRBV29-1|TRBJ2-5|TRBD1|-
CSVGTGGQQETQYF
TGCAGCGTTGGGACAGGGGGCCAGCAAGAGACCCAGTACTTC
>TRBV5-1|TRBJ2-7|TRBD2|-
CASSRGTPGLAGGSSYEQYF
TGCGCCAGCAGTCGCGGGACGCCCGGACTAGCGGGAGGGAGCTCCTACGAGCAGTACTTC
>TRBV30|TRBJ1-2|-|-
CAWRDTYRYGYTF
TGTGCCTGGAGGGACACTTACCGCTATGGCTACACCTTC
>TRBV15|TRBJ1-5|-|-
CATSRDGGYSNQPQHF
TGTGCCACCAGCAGAGACGGAGGATATAGCAATCAGCCCCAGCATTTT
>TRBV7-9|TRBJ1-5|-|once
CASSLSSGYQPQHF
TGTGCCAGCAGCTTATCTTCGGGGTACCAGCCCCAGCATTTT
>TRBV7-9|TRBJ2-5|TRBD1|-
CASSRTGETQYF
TGTGCCAGCAGCCGGACAGGGGAGACCCAGTACTTC
>TRBV5-1|TRBJ1-1|-|-
CASTQDIRVANTEAFF
TGCGCCAGCACCCAGGATATTCGAGTGGCGAACACTGAAGCTTTCTTT
>TRBV7-9|TRBJ1-1|-|-
CASSLGGLIMNTEAFF
TGTGCCAGCAGCTTAGGAGGTTTAATTATGAACACTGAAGCTTTCTTT
>TRBV11-2|TRBJ2-2|-|-
CASSNFGEVVTGELFF
TGTGCCAGTTCCAACTTTGGGGAGGTGGTCACCGGGGAGCTGTTTTTT
>TRBV7-9|TRBJ1-4|TRBD1|-
CATHRGTNEKLFF
TGTGCCACCCACAGGGGAACTAATGAAAAACTGTTTTTT
>TRBV10-3|TRBJ1-2|-|-
CAISEIQGLGGYTF
TGTGCCATCAGTGAGATACAGGGTCTTGGCGGCTACACCTTC
>TRBV6-1|TRBJ1-1|-|once
CASSQVEAFF
TGTGCCAGCAGTCAGGTTGAAGCTTTCTTT
>TRBV5-1|TRBJ1-6|-|-
CASSSFEGAGSPLHF
TGCGCCAGCAGCTCCTTCGAGGGCGCAGGATCACCCCTCCACTTT
>TRBV6-1|TRBJ1-1|-|-
CASSVEIVQNTEAFF
TGTGCCAGCAGTGTGGAGATAGTACAGAACACTGAAGCTTTCTTT
>TRBV30|TRBJ2-6|-|-
CAWSVGSGANVLTF
TGTGCCTGGAGTGTCGGCTCTGGGGCCAACGTCCTGACTTTC
>TRBV7-9|TRBJ2-1|TRBD1|-
CASSRRGQGFF
TGTGCCAGCAGCCGCAGGGGGCAGGGGTTCTTC
>TRBV5-6|TRBJ1-1|-|few
CASSFATDRGRPEAFF
TGTGCCAGCAGCTTTGCCACCGATCGCGGTAGGCCTGAAGCTTTCTTT
>TRBV6-1|TRBJ1-5|-|few
CASSEEHGTGYQPQHF
TGTGCCAGCAGTGAGGAGCATGGAACAGGTTATCAGCCCCAGCATTTT
>TRBV30|TRBJ1-5|TRBD1|-
CAWGTGGQYSNQPQHF
TGTGCCTGGGGGACAGGGGGCCAATATAGCAATCAGCCCCAGCATTTT
>TRBV6-5|TRBJ1-2|-|once
CASSPFTGGGGYTF
TGTGCCAGCAGCCCTTTTACTGGGGGAGGAGGCTACACCTTC
>TRBV9|TRBJ2-3|-|-
CASSVYTDTQYF
TGTGCCAGCAGCGTCTACACAGATACGCAGTATTTT
>TRBV10-3|TRBJ2-3|-|-
CASYHPTGTSTDTQYF
TGTGCCAGCTACCACCCGACGGGGACTAGCACAGATACGCAGTATTTT
>TRBV10-3|TRBJ1-1|-|few
CAISQHNTEAFF
TGTGCCATCAGTCAACATAACACTGAAGCTTTCTTT
>TRBV6-5|TRBJ1-3|-|few
CASTRLHSGNTIYF
TGTGCCAGCACCCGACTCCACTCTGGAAACACCATATATTTT
>TRBV7-8|TRBJ2-3|-|once
CASSLASGGTDTQYF
TGTGCCAGCAGCTTAGCTTCAGGGGGCACAGATACGCAGTATTTT
>TRBV4-3|TRBJ2-2|-|many
CASSQVTPGTGELFF
TGCGCCAGCAGCCAAGTGACTCCGGGCACCGGGGAGCTGTTTTTT
>TRBV9|TRBJ1-1|-|-
CASKRGTEAFF
TGTGCCAGCAAGAGAGGCACTGAAGCTTTCTTT
>TRBV30|TRBJ1-2|-|few
CASNPAFGYTF
TGTGCCTCCAACCCAGCGTTTGGCTACACCTTC
>TRBV21-1|TRBJ1-2|-|once
CASSKGGKRGTGLNGYTF
TGTGCCAGCAGCAAAGGTGGTAAAAGGGGAACAGGTCTAAATGGCTACACCTTC
>TRBV30|TRBJ1-5|TRBD1|-
CAWSVGGTVNSNQPQHF
TGTGCCTGGAGTGTAGGGGGGACAGTAAATAGCAATCAGCCCCAGCATTTT
>TRBV7-6|TRBJ1-5|-|-
CASSSAGRRSNQPQHF
TGTGCCAGCAGCTCGGCGGGACGGCGTAGCAATCAGCCCCAGCATTTT
>TRBV11-3|TRBJ1-1|-|-
CASSRRPGAFF
TGTGCCAGCAGCAGACGCCCGGGGGCTTTCTTT
>TRBV13|TRBJ2-7|TRBD1|-
CASSSTEGGHSYEQYF
TGTGCCAGCAGCTCGACAGAAGGGGGCCACTCCTACGAGCAGTACTTC
>TRBV18|TRBJ2-6|TRBD1|once
CASSPLMGQGFPGANVLTF
TGTGCCAGCTCACCACTAATGGGACAGGGGTTCCCTGGGGCCAACGTCCTGACTTTC
>TRBV6-6|TRBJ2-7|-|once
CASSYSASYEQYF
TGTGCCAGCAGTTACTCAGCCTCCTACGAGCAGTACTTC
>TRBV7-3|TRBJ2-2|-|-
CASSQTSGEFYTGELFF
TGTGCCAGCAGCCAGACCTCAGGGGAGTTTTACACCGGGGAGCTGTTTTTT
>TRBV19|TRBJ1-1|-|-
CASSQYTEAFF
TGTGCCAGTAGTCAATACACTGAAGCTTTCTTT
>TRBV9|TRBJ2-7|TRBD2|-
CASSVAPGGLSYEQYF
TGTGCCAGCAGCGTAGCCCCGGGGGGACTCTCCTACGAGCAGTACTTC
>TRBV27|TRBJ1-1|TRBD1|-
CASSFSTGANTEAFF
TGTGCCAGCAGTTTTTCAACAGGGGCGAACACTGAAGCTTTCTTT
>TRBV4-3|TRBJ1-4|TRBD1|-
CASSRVTGQGNEKLFF
TGCGCCAGCAGCCGAGTCACGGGACAGGGTAATGAAAAACTGTTTTTT
>TRBV19|TRBJ2-7|-|-
CASSTSPPGRAFSYEQYF
TGTGCCAGTAGTACCAGCCCTCCGGGCAGGGCTTTCTCCTACGAGCAGTACTTC
>TRBV9|TRBJ2-7|TRBD2|-
CASSPLGGSYEQYF
TGTGCCAGCAGCCCTTTGGGCGGGAGCTACGAGCAGTACTTC
>TRBV2|TRBJ2-5|-|few
CASSRDYQETQYF
TGTGCCAGCAGCCGGGACTACCAAGAGACCCAGTACTTC
>TRBV10-1|TRBJ2-7|-|once
CASSESSSYEQYF
TGCGCCAGCAGTGAGTCGAGTTCCTACGAGCAGTACTTC
>TRBV10-3|TRBJ1-1|TRBD1|-
CAISAGTANTEAFF
TGTGCCATCAGTGCCGGGACAGCGAACACTGAAGCTTTCTTT
>TRBV28|TRBJ2-3|-|-
CASSLRETDTQYF
TGTGCCAGCAGTTTGCGCGAGACAGATACGCAGTATTTT
>TRBV10-1|TRBJ2-3|-|-
CASSESAVLTSTDTQYF
TGCGCCAGCAGTGAGTCGGCGGTTCTGACCAGCACAGATACGCAGTATTTT
>TRBV6-5|TRBJ2-2|TRBD1|once
CASSQGTDNTGELFF
TGTGCCAGCAGTCAAGGGACAGATAACACCGGGGAGCTGTTTTTT
>TRBV19|TRBJ2-2|TRBD2|-
CASKTAGGLHGELFF
TGTGCCAGTAAGACGGCGGGAGGGCTCCACGGGGAGCTGTTTTTT
>TRBV4-2|TRBJ2-2|TRBD2|-
CASSNSGGAGELFF
TGTGCCAGCAGCAATAGCGGGGGGGCCGGGGAGCTGTTTTTT
>TRBV28|TRBJ2-3|-|-
CASSLGSGRTDTQYF
TGTGCCAGCAGTTTAGGGAGCGGCCGCACAGATACGCAGTATTTT
>TRBV7-8|TRBJ1-5|-|-
CASSSPKDGQGHHQPQHF
TGTGCCAGCAGCTCCCCTAAAGACGGTCAGGGACACCATCAGCCCCAGCATTTT
>TRBV6-6|TRBJ2-1|TRBD2|-
CASSSGTSGRYEQFF
TGTGCCAGCAGCTCCGGGACTAGCGGGAGGTATGAGCAGTTCTTC